This passage covers 11 T cell receptor beta chains from one sample sequenced in a study of identical twins. TCRdb ran MiXCR on the 5' RACE reads and lists one entry per CDR3 protein. The sample has around 240,000 distinct CDR3 sequences; 5.5% to 8% are singletons. The data were also submitted as part of a second study, on yellow fever vaccine responses in identical twins.

The specimen was memory (CD45RO+) T cells sorted from blood. The receptors stem from a woman younger than 35 in good health.

J is TRBJ2-2 and V is TRBV12-3 or TRBV12-4; TRBD2 matches 13 bases. CDR3 size: 16 residues. The V gene end was trimmed by 3 bases and the J gene end by 6 bases; junction bases not matched to a gene: 4. The CDR3 loop is CASSFRTSGRAGELFF. The DNA for the CDR3 is TGTGCCAGCAGTTTCCGCACTAGCGGGAGGGCCGGGGAGCTGTTTTTT.

The rearrangement uses TRBV28 and TRBJ1-2; D not resolved. Trimming stripped 3 bases from V and 4 bases from J, with 9 bases between. The CDR3 loop spans 13 amino acids. Germline-derived CDR1 and CDR2 are MDHEN and SYDVKM. Written as DNA, the CDR3 is TGTGCCAGCAGTTTTCCTGGGTTCTATGGCTACACCTTC. This encodes CASSFPGFYGYTF.

This clonotype was detected ten times or more. This chain joins TRBV6-4 and TRBJ2-2; TRBD2 matches 10 bases. V lost 6 bases to trimming and J lost 7 bases; unmatched junction nucleotides: 5. Germline V CDR1 and CDR2: MRHNA, SNTAGT. The CDR3 totals 14 residues. The CDR3 reads CASSGTSEGGELFF. For the CDR3, the DNA is TGTGCCAGCAGCGGGACTAGCGAAGGCGGGGAGCTGTTTTTT.

This chain links TRBV28 with TRBJ2-3, with D tentatively TRBD1 or TRBD2 (6 bases each). Trimming took off 7 bases at V and 0 bases at J, with 14 bases between the two ends. The CDR3 consists of 15 residues. CDR1 is MDHEN, CDR2 SYDVKM, per germline. CDR3 in DNA: TGTGCCAGCACCTCCCAGGGGACTAGCACAGATACGCAGTATTTT. Translating gives CASTSQGTSTDTQYF. The entire variable domain, with the rest obtained from reference TRBV28 and TRBJ2-3, is as follows: DVKVTQSSRYLVKRTGEKVFLECVQDMDHENMFWYRQDPGLGLRLIYFSYDVKMKEKGDIPEGYSVSREKKERFSLILESASTNQTSMYLCASTSQGTSTDTQYFGPGTRLTVL.

This clonotype was counted a few times. The chain uses TRBV6-1 and TRBJ2-1; 9 positions match TRBD2. The CDR3 loop spans 15 amino acids. Trimming took 5 bases from V and 8 from J; bases not matched to a gene: 10. From germline, CDR1 is MNHNS and CDR2 SASEGT. Here the CDR3 reads CASSPGQRGVYEQFF. CDR3 bases: TGTGCCAGCAGTCCCGGGCAGCGGGGGGTCTATGAGCAGTTCTTC.

This clonotype was counted at least ten times. The chain employs TRBV4-1 and TRBJ1-5; possibly TRBD1 for D (5 bases). Germline CDR1 reads MGHRA; CDR2 reads YSYEKL. Deletions cut 3 bases from V and 4 bases from J, with 19 bases between. The CDR3 is 17 residues long. The CDR3, as DNA: TGCGCCAGCAGCCAGCTTGACATGGGGCTAGGGAATCAGCCCCAGCATTTT. Translated: CASSQLDMGLGNQPQHF.

This clonotype has a count of ten or more. V is TRBV7-8 and J is TRBJ2-3; D assignment may be TRBD1 or TRBD2 (5 bases each). Germline assignment: CDR1 SGHVS and CDR2 FQNEAQ. The V end lost 0 bases, the J end lost 4 bases, and 14 bases lay between the germline ends. CDR3 size: 16 residues. CDR3 amino acids: CASSLALEGSPDTQYF. The CDR3 nucleotides are TGTGCCAGCAGCTTAGCCTTAGAGGGGTCCCCAGATACGCAGTATTTT.

V and J are TRBV20-1 and TRBJ2-2; TRBD2 is a possible D gene (6 bases). This CDR3 is 16 amino acids long. V was shortened by 3 bases and J by 7 bases, with 21 bases between the two germline ends. Germline assignment: CDR1 DFQATT and CDR2 SNEGSKA (reference sequence). CDR3 residues: CSARVGGELLSGELFF. The CDR3 DNA reads TGCAGTGCTAGGGTGGGAGGTGAGCTCCTAAGCGGGGAGCTGTTTTTT.

The genes are TRBV19 and TRBJ1-5, with D tentatively TRBD1 (5 bases). Germline CDR1 is LNHDA and CDR2 is SQIVND (reference sequence). V was cut by 8 bases and J by 6 bases, with 11 bases left in between. The CDR3 contains 12 residues. Written as DNA, the CDR3 is TGTGCCAGTGGGGGGGGAGTTCAGCCCCAGCATTTT. As protein: CASGGGVQPQHF.

This clonotype was detected ten times or more. V and J are TRBV12-3 or TRBV12-4 and TRBJ2-7, with D unclear. The CDR3 runs to 13 residues. The ends were cut back, 0 bases at V and 2 bases at J, with 5 bases in the middle. DNA for the CDR3: TGTGCCAGCAGTTTAGCGGAAACCTACGAGCAGTACTTC. This encodes CASSLAETYEQYF.

This clonotype was seen at least ten times. This chain links TRBV3-1 with TRBJ2-2, with a tentative D call TRBD2 (5 bases). Germline V gives CDR1 LGHDT, CDR2 YNNKEL (reference sequence). The CDR3 consists of 13 residues. The germline V and J ends were trimmed by 1 base and 5 bases, with 5 bases remaining between them. DNA of the CDR3: TGTGCCAGCAGCCAAGGAGGGACCGGGGAGCTGTTTTTT. Its protein is CASSQGGTGELFF.